This T cell receptor beta chain is from a study of blood T cell repertoires in COVID-19. CDR1 SGHRS and CDR2 YFSETQ come from the germline V gene. This CDR3 comprises 15 residues. V shed 4 bases, J shed 0 bases, and the junction held 6 bases outside the gene matches. Authors' methods: Quantification of nucleated cells was approximated via reference gene primer amplification. The repertoire was sequenced with immunoSEQ multiplex PCR; TCRdb's copy has only in-frame clones and lacks some. From that table come the V and J calls and clone size; the DNA was used to work out D and trimming. The table shows 250,000 to 350,000 clones, with more than 70% occurring only once.

The source of this sequence is a man younger than 30 who had recovered from COVID-19. The specimen sequenced was peripheral blood. The V call is TRBV5-1, the J call TRBJ1-1, with 7 bases lining up with TRBD1. CDR3 DNA sequence: TGCGCCAGCAGCGACCTAGGGACAGTGAACACTGAAGCTTTCTTT. It yields the protein CASSDLGTVNTEAFF.